Sequencing of this TCR beta chain was carried out in a study of T cell responses to AZD1222 COVID-19 vaccine. Notes on the study in general: With two AZD1222 doses given, Spike-specific TCR breadth and depth both rose.

Concerning this clone: The antigen is not known. In the same sample, other DNA sequences code for this CDR3.

Profiling relied on immunoSEQ multiplex PCR, and the TCRdb table lists in-frame clones only, not all of them. The sample has about 150,000 clones; 80% to 90% are singletons. The CDR3 is 11 amino acids. Trimming removed 3 bases at V and 4 bases at J, with 3 bases between. The germline CDR1 and CDR2 sequences are MDHEN and SYDVKM. The sample was peripheral blood, taken on day 0 of AZD1222 vaccination. The clonotype was recovered from an adult in good health. The rearrangement links TRBV28 to TRBJ1-2, with D hard to call. The CDR3 loop reads CASSLSYGYTF. The CDR3 DNA is TGTGCCAGCAGTTTGAGCTATGGCTACACCTTC.